One and the same sample provided the 14 T cell receptor beta chains below, sequenced in a study of T cells in Graves' hyperthyroidism and ophthalmopathy. Researchers took RNA transcripts and amplified the TCR beta CDR3 regions from them. Researchers ran a first-round RT-PCR on the TCR CDR3 using the HTBI primer set. TCRdb reanalysed the multiplex PCR reads using MiXCR and keeps one entry per CDR3 protein. The sample includes 340,000 or so distinct CDR3 sequences, around 17% of them seen just once. Sequencing used blood. The source of these receptors is a man in his thirties or forties with Graves' hyperthyroidism.

In its sample, this clonotype was seen many times. V gene TRBV20-1 combines with J gene TRBJ2-1, with 11 bases identical to TRBD2. V dropped 5 bases and J dropped 8; count of bases not matched to a gene: 20. CDR1 is DFQATT and CDR2 is SNEGSKA in the germline V gene (reference sequence). This CDR3 has 18 residues. The CDR3, as DNA: TGCAGTGCTCCCCGGTGGCTAGCGGGAGGACCCGACGAGGATGAGCAGTTCTTC. Protein sequence: CSAPRWLAGGPDEDEQFF.

There are a few counts of this clonotype. The V call is TRBV10-1, the J call TRBJ2-3; 10 bases are a match to TRBD1. Trimming cost V 4 bases and J 6 bases; bases outside gene matches: 10. CDR1 is WNHNN, CDR2 SYGVQD, per germline (reference sequence). The CDR3 spans 16 residues. The CDR3 loop is CASSGGQGPPPDTQYF. The CDR3 DNA is TGCGCCAGCAGTGGGGGACAGGGGCCCCCTCCGGATACGCAGTATTTT.

In nucleotides, the CDR3 is TGTGCCAGCAGTTTGCAGGGAGGCAAAAACATTCAGTACTTC. Residues: CASSLQGGKNIQYF. V gene TRBV12-3 or TRBV12-4 combines with J gene TRBJ2-4, with D possibly being TRBD2 (6 bases). The CDR3 spans 14 residues. V dropped 3 bases and J dropped 3 bases, with 9 bases sitting between them.

This clonotype was counted between two and nine times. A single base separates this from a much larger clone, so it may be a read error. For the CDR3, the DNA is TGCGCCAGCAGCTTGAGACAGCCTGAGAAGTGGCAGTATTTT. Translation: CASSLRQPEKWQYF. The chain carries TRBV5-1 and TRBJ2-3; possibly TRBD1 for D (5 bases). Deletions cut 1 base from V and 11 bases from J, with 17 bases between. The V gene's germline CDR1 is SGHRS and CDR2 YFSETQ. This CDR3 spans 14 amino acids.

This clonotype was seen ten or more times. This rearrangement joins TRBV7-2 to TRBJ1-1; no definite D call. This CDR3 is built from 13 residues. V shed 2 bases and J shed 5 bases, with 9 bases lying between them. CDR1 and CDR2 (germline): SGHTA, FQGNSA. CDR3 in amino acids: CASSLTKRTEAFF. The DNA for the CDR3 is TGTGCCAGCAGCTTAACAAAGAGGACTGAAGCTTTCTTT.

The CDR3 nucleotides read TGTGCCAGCAGTGATAACCCCCAAGGCTTGACCGGGGAGCTGTTTTTT. It encodes CASSDNPQGLTGELFF. The chain has TRBV6-1 and TRBJ2-2; no firm D call. V dropped 3 bases and J dropped 5 bases, with 16 bases sitting between them. Germline V CDR1 and CDR2: MNHNS, SASEGT. This CDR3 has 16 residues.

This clonotype occurred many times. This sequence joins TRBV7-2 and TRBJ2-1; D ambiguous. The CDR3 contains 12 residues. The germline V gene encodes CDR1 SGHTA and CDR2 FQGNSA. The germline V and J ends were trimmed by 4 bases and 8 bases, with 9 bases remaining between them. CDR3 amino acids: CASSSYRYEQFF. Written as DNA, the CDR3 is TGTGCCAGCAGCTCCTACAGATATGAGCAGTTCTTC.

This clonotype was recorded a few times. V gene TRBV2 combines with J gene TRBJ2-2, with 13 bases that match TRBD2. CDR1 and CDR2 (germline): SNHLY, FYNNEI. V lost 2 bases, J lost 5 bases, and 5 bases stayed unmatched. The CDR3 is made up of 17 amino acids. The CDR3: CASSEPGLAGVTGELFF. The CDR3 DNA reads TGTGCCAGCAGTGAACCTGGACTAGCGGGAGTTACCGGGGAGCTGTTTTTT. Filled out from reference TRBV2 and TRBJ2-2, the complete variable domain reads EPEVTQTPSHQVTQMGQEVILRCVPISNHLYFYWYRQILGQKVEFLVSFYNNEISEKSEIFDDQFSVERPDGSNFTLKIRSTKLEDSAMYFCASSEPGLAGVTGELFFGEGSRLTVL.

There are many counts of this clonotype. V usage is TRBV30 and J usage is TRBJ1-2; 7 nucleotides align to TRBD1. V lost 6 bases and J lost 4; bases outside the gene matches: 11. CDR1 is GTSNPN and CDR2 is SVGIG in the germline V gene (reference sequence). The CDR3 loop spans 14 amino acids. This CDR3 is CACREGAQAYGYTF. The CDR3 DNA reads TGTGCCTGCCGTGAGGGGGCCCAAGCCTATGGCTACACCTTC.

This clonotype was observed a few times. The rearrangement links TRBV15 to TRBJ2-7; maybe TRBD2 (7 bases). The CDR3 has 15 residues. Trimming left V 3 bases short and J 1 base short, with 13 bases between. Germline lookup yields CDR1 LNHNV and CDR2 YYDKDF (reference sequence). The CDR3 nucleotides are TGTGCCACCAGCAGGAGGGGGGGGCCTTCCTACGAGCAGTACTTC. It yields the protein CATSRRGGPSYEQYF.

This clonotype showed up just once. A clone one base away is much larger, so this may be a read error. The chain uses TRBV27 and TRBJ2-7; D remains ambiguous. Trimming left V 6 bases short and J 7 bases short, with 19 bases between. This CDR3 comprises 14 residues. In germline, CDR1 is MNHEY, CDR2 SMNVEV (reference sequence). This CDR3 reads CASRVRTTHYEQYF. In nucleotides, the CDR3 is TGTGCCAGCAGGGTTCGGACGACGCACTATGAGCAGTACTTC.

This chain joins TRBV11-2 and TRBJ1-2; D gene uncertain. The CDR3 spans 11 residues. CDR1 SGHAT and CDR2 FQNNGV come from the germline V gene. Trimming left V 5 bases short and J 9 bases short, with 10 bases between. Here the CDR3 reads CASSQQGSYTF. The CDR3 DNA sequence: TGTGCCAGCAGCCAGCAAGGGAGCTACACCTTC.

Ten or more counts support this clonotype. V and J are TRBV11-3 and TRBJ1-1, with D uncertain. Germline values: CDR1 SGHNT, CDR2 YENEEA. The CDR3 is 14 amino acids. V lost 0 bases to trimming and J lost 6 bases, with 11 bases between them. This chain's CDR3 is CASSLDRGVAEAFF. CDR3 in DNA: TGTGCCAGCAGCTTAGATCGAGGAGTGGCTGAAGCTTTCTTT.

In regard to this clonotype: This may come from a read error, since a much larger clone is one base off. The genes are TRBV12-3 or TRBV12-4 and TRBJ2-3; D gene uncertain. CDR3 size: 15 residues. Trimming cost V 5 bases and J 4 bases, with 16 bases left between them. CDR3 protein: CASSPPGIQPDTQYF. Here the CDR3 DNA reads TGTGCCAGCAGTCCCCCTGGGATTCAGCCAGATACGCAGTATTTT.